A single sample is the source of the 5 T cell receptor beta chains below, sequenced in a study of blood T cell repertoires in COVID-19. Libraries were prepared by immunoSEQ multiplex PCR; TCRdb keeps only in-frame clonotypes and omits some of them. The profile shows around 270,000 clones, 80% to 90% of them singletons. The specimen was peripheral blood. The receptors come from a woman aged 50 to 60 with acute or convalescent COVID-19.

This chain uses TRBV6-5 with TRBJ2-5; D not certain. The germline V gene has CDR1 MNHEY and CDR2 SVGAGI. V was shortened by 0 bases and J by 3 bases, with 5 bases between the two germline ends. The CDR3 loop spans 13 amino acids. The CDR3 protein is CASSYSPEETQYF. CDR3 nucleotides: TGTGCCAGCAGTTACTCGCCAGAAGAGACCCAGTACTTC.

CDR3 residues: CASSLGGASSTDTQYF. The CDR3 DNA is TGTGCCAGCAGCTTAGGAGGGGCCTCTAGCACAGATACGCAGTATTTT. The chain combines TRBV5-4 with TRBJ2-3; maybe TRBD2 (6 bases). This CDR3 is 16 amino acids long. CDR1 and CDR2 (germline): SGHNT, YYREEE (reference sequence). V shed 2 bases and J shed 0 bases, with 13 bases lying between them.

In its sample, this clone was seen a few times. V usage is TRBV6-2 or TRBV6-3 and J usage is TRBJ2-7; 7 nucleotides align to TRBD1. The CDR3 sequence is 14 residues long. Germline V gene sequence: CDR1 MNHEY, CDR2 SVGEGT. The junction had 6 bases not matched to a gene; V was cut back by 5 bases and J by 2 bases. DNA of the CDR3: TGTGCCAGCAGTCCGGACAGGTATGCCTACGAGCAGTACTTC. It codes for CASSPDRYAYEQYF.

The chain joins TRBV29-1 to TRBJ2-1, with D perhaps TRBD2 (5 bases). CDR1 SQVTM and CDR2 ANQGSEA come from the germline V gene. This CDR3 has 15 amino acids. The germline V and J ends were trimmed by 0 bases and 4 bases, with 13 bases remaining between them. CDR3 in amino acids: CSVEDRRVLYNEQFF. CDR3 coding DNA: TGCAGCGTTGAAGATCGGCGGGTGTTATACAATGAGCAGTTCTTC.

The rearrangement uses TRBV5-4 and TRBJ2-1, with D hard to call. Trimming removed 0 bases at V and 8 bases at J, with 9 bases between. The CDR3 loop spans 13 amino acids. Germline V gene data show CDR1 as SGHNT and CDR2 as YYREEE (reference sequence). CDR3 sequence reads: CASSLAPQDEQFF. The CDR3 DNA sequence: TGTGCCAGCAGCTTGGCACCCCAGGATGAGCAGTTCTTC. Together with reference TRBV5-4 and TRBJ2-1, the CDR3 gives the full variable domain: ETGVTQSPTHLIKTRGQQVTLRCSSQSGHNTVSWYQQALGQGPQFIFQYYREEENGRGNFPPRFSGLQFPNYSSELNVNALELDDSALYLCASSLAPQDEQFFGPGTRLTVL.